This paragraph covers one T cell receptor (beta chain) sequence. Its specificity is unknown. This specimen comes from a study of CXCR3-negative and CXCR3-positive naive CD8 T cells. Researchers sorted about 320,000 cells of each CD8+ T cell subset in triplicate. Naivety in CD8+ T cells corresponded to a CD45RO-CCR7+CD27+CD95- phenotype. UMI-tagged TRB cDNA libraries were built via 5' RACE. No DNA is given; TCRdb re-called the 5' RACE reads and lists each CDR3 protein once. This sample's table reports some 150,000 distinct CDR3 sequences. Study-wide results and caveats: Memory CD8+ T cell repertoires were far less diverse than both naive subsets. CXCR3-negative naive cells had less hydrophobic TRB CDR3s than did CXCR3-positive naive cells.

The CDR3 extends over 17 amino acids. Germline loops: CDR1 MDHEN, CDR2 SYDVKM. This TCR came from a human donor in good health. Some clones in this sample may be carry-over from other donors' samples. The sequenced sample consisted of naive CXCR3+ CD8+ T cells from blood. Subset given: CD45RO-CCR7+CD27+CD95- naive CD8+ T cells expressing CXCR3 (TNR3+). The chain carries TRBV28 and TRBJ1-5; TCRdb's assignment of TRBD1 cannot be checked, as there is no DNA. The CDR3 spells CASSRQSYPYSNQPQHF.